These T cell receptor beta chains were read from a single sample in a study of blood T cell repertoires in COVID-19. Using immunoSEQ multiplex PCR, the repertoire was profiled, and TCRdb retains in-frame clones only, with some absent. The top ten clones hold about 6.5% of a sample with fewer than 200,000 clones, over 75% of them seen once. Material for sequencing was peripheral blood. The receptors shown here come from a man aged 65-85 years with active or convalescent COVID-19. Both conserved end residues are part of each CDR3. The order of the fields is clone size, V gene, J gene, CDR3 protein. Expanded clones get a size class; other rows say once, few or many, or leave the size out.

few	TRBV12-3/TRBV12-4	TRBJ2-1	CATSLDLAEQFF
-	TRBV3-1/TRBV3-2	TRBJ1-4	CASSQMDSTNEKLFF
-	TRBV11-2	TRBJ1-1	CASSLELTVEAFF
-	TRBV9	TRBJ2-3	CASSGTSVSTDTQYF
-	TRBV29-1	TRBJ2-7	CSALTGWGYEQYF
-	TRBV24-1	TRBJ2-2	CATSDRTGGKAGELFF
-	TRBV7-2	TRBJ2-7	CASSLTGTGTYEQYF
once	TRBV7-2	TRBJ2-7	CASTQPASSYEQYF
once	TRBV15	TRBJ1-1	CATTRRDTNTEAFF
-	TRBV3-1/TRBV3-2	TRBJ2-5	CASSPPVFRGPQETQYF
few	TRBV6-2/TRBV6-3	TRBJ2-7	CASSYPYLSGRSSYEQYF
-	TRBV14	TRBJ2-7	CASRQGYEQYF
-	TRBV3-1/TRBV3-2	TRBJ2-7	CASSPSSDYRYEQYF
-	TRBV5-1	TRBJ2-7	CASSLGTSGGRQYF
-	TRBV11-3	TRBJ2-7	CASSPTGTLGYGEQYF
-	TRBV2	TRBJ1-2	CASRGQGESYGYTF
-	TRBV7-2	TRBJ2-5	CASSKGEGETQYF
-	TRBV12-5	TRBJ2-7	CASGERGSYEQYF
-	TRBV28	TRBJ1-1	CASRAGGNTEAFF
-	TRBV7-2	TRBJ1-2	CASSPDSVKYGYTF
-	TRBV5-1	TRBJ1-4	CASTPDSNNEKLFF
-	TRBV5-5	TRBJ2-4	CASSLTLGQLIKNIQYF
-	TRBV12-3/TRBV12-4	TRBJ1-1	CASRQWGGSEAFF
-	TRBV6-5	TRBJ1-1	CASRLQGGGLEAFF
-	TRBV29-1	TRBJ1-3	CSARDSLSGNTIYF
once	TRBV6-5	TRBJ1-2	CASSSGTGHGYTF
-	TRBV7-9	TRBJ1-1	CASSYNPGAEAFF
-	TRBV3-1/TRBV3-2	TRBJ1-4	CASSRGTPFRGLNEKLFF
-	TRBV18	TRBJ2-3	CASSPPGQSTDTQYF
-	TRBV5-5	TRBJ1-2	CASSLVLQDPYGYTF
-	TRBV14	TRBJ1-4	CASSQRTGSTTNEKLFF
-	TRBV4-2	TRBJ2-3	CASSPPGESTDTQYF
-	TRBV6-5	TRBJ1-1	CASRVQGAGAFF
-	TRBV5-4	TRBJ1-1	CASTPGQEARAFF
-	TRBV30	TRBJ2-5	CAWSVSTETQYF
-	TRBV6-2/TRBV6-3	TRBJ1-5	CASSPRFGTGGFQPQHF
-	TRBV11-2	TRBJ2-1	CASSLGGRARMEEQFF
few	TRBV9	TRBJ2-7	CASNRAGGSYEQYF
-	TRBV6-9	TRBJ2-3	CASRVQGYADTQYF
-	TRBV19	TRBJ1-1	CASSIIGAGAEAFF